The sequence of this T cell receptor beta chain was determined in a study of blood T cell repertoires in COVID-19. Generated by immunoSEQ multiplex PCR, the TCRdb table keeps only in-frame clones and is missing some. The repertoire holds roughly 250,000 clones, with over 75% as singletons. Germline V gene data show CDR1 as SGHTA and CDR2 as FQGNSA. This CDR3 has 14 amino acids. J gave up 10 bases and V 7 bases, and 9 bases lay outside the gene matches. The chain recombines TRBV7-2 with TRBJ2-7; 14 positions match TRBD2. Sample: PBMCs or T cells enriched from blood (not recorded which). The receptor comes from a woman between 45 and 65 years old who had recovered from COVID-19. The CDR3 here is CASTQGLAGERQYF. The CDR3, as DNA: TGTGCCAGCACCCAGGGACTAGCGGGGGAACGACAGTACTTC.